This entry lists 4 T cell receptor beta chains sequenced from one sample in a study of beta chain features in type 1 diabetes. Expressed TCRB transcripts got sequenced, as all isolated RNA was reverse transcribed. Using immunoSEQ multiplex PCR, the repertoire was profiled, and TCRdb retains in-frame clones only, with some absent. The sample has 300,000 to 400,000 clones; approximately 8.2% are singletons. The sequenced material came from central memory CD4+ T cells from blood. These receptors originate from a woman between 18 and 30 years old in good health.

The CDR3 sequence is CATSSWTARFEKLFF. In DNA form, the CDR3 reads TGTGCCACCAGCTCTTGGACAGCTAGATTTGAAAAACTGTTTTTT. The genes are TRBV15 and TRBJ1-4, with D perhaps TRBD1 (6 bases). The CDR3 covers 15 residues. CDR1 is LNHNV, CDR2 YYDKDF, per germline (reference sequence). Trimming took 5 bases from V and 7 from J, leaving 17 bases between them.

Ten or more counts support this clone. The chain carries TRBV11-2 and TRBJ2-7; 8 bases are shared with TRBD2. V dropped 2 bases and J dropped 1; count of bases not matched to a gene: 7. Germline V gene data show CDR1 as SGHAT and CDR2 as FQNNGV. This CDR3 is built from 16 residues. The DNA for the CDR3 is TGTGCCAGCAGCTTACAAACCGGGACTAGTTCCTACGAGCAGTACTTC. It codes for CASSLQTGTSSYEQYF.

This clone was observed a few times. The rearrangement links TRBV7-2 to TRBJ2-6; no clear D gene. V lost 7 bases and J lost 0, with 4 bases in between. The CDR3 length is 13 residues. CDR1 SGHTA and CDR2 FQGNSA come from the germline V gene. CDR3 region: CASIVSGANVLTF. CDR3 nucleotide sequence: TGTGCCAGCATAGTCTCTGGGGCCAACGTCCTGACTTTC.

Only a few counts were recorded for this clone. CDR3 DNA: TGTGCCAGCAGCCAAGTGAAGGGAATCTACGAGCAGTACTTC. Encoded protein: CASSQVKGIYEQYF. The chain recombines TRBV4-2 with TRBJ2-7; no clear D. Germline CDR1 LGHNA, CDR2 YNFKEQ. There are 14 residues in the CDR3. V shed 1 base and J shed 3 bases, with 10 bases lying between them.